This entry features one T cell receptor (beta chain) sequence. The sample comes from a study of Ad26.COV2.S vaccination and SARS-CoV-2 variants. Treatment defined: about 20 received Ad26.COV2.S at low or high dose, single or two shots; roughly 5 received placebo; per-sample allocation not given. Day 63 following the first vaccine or placebo injection was when the samples were taken. V lost 6 bases to trimming and J lost 1 base; unmatched junction nucleotides: 7. The germline gives CDR1 SGHAT, CDR2 FQNNGV. The CDR3 has 15 residues. The assay was immunoSEQ multiplex PCR, and TCRdb's table has in-frame clones only and misses some. The data contain hundreds of thousands of clones, approximately 88% of them singletons.

Source: peripheral blood, taken in a trial of Ad26.COV2.S vaccine versus placebo. The rearrangement joins TRBV11-2 to TRBJ2-5; 8 bases agree with TRBD1. This receptor was taken from a person between 18 and 65 years old who received the Ad26.COV2.S COVID-19 vaccine or a placebo. The chain's CDR3 is CASSTGGRAQETQYF. The CDR3 DNA reads as TGTGCCAGCAGTACAGGGGGAAGGGCCCAAGAGACCCAGTACTTC. Filled out from reference TRBV11-2 and TRBJ2-5, the complete variable domain reads EAGVAQSPRYKIIEKRQSVAFWCNPISGHATLYWYQQILGQGPKLLIQFQNNGVVDDSQLPKDRFSAERLKGVDSTLKIQPAKLEDSAVYLCASSTGGRAQETQYFGPGTRLLVL.